The text below deals with one T cell receptor beta chain. The table came from immunoSEQ multiplex PCR; TCRdb's copy has only in-frame clones and leaves some out. The table includes around 250,000 clones, over 75% detected once. This sample was included in a study of control samples from healthy donors and cancer patients. This receptor was taken from a woman between 55 and 75 years old with lung cancer. The specimen was PBMCs.

The CDR3 loop reads CASSLSGIGLGYTF. The CDR3 DNA reads as TGTGCCAGCAGTTTATCCGGGATCGGTCTCGGCTACACCTTC. This rearrangement joins TRBV27 to TRBJ1-2; D ambiguous. The CDR3 consists of 14 residues. V dropped 0 bases and J dropped 8 bases, with 13 bases sitting between them. Germline CDR1 and CDR2: MNHEY and SMNVEV (reference sequence).